Shown below are 2 T cell receptor beta chains from a single sample sequenced in a study of blood T cell repertoires in COVID-19. The method was immunoSEQ multiplex PCR; TCRdb's version includes in-frame clones alone and lacks a portion of them. The sample carries more than 200,000 clones, about nine tenths recorded once. The sequenced material came from PBMCs or T cells enriched from blood (not recorded which). All receptors derive from a man aged 25 to 40 in a cohort exposed to, infected with or recovered from COVID-19 (not recorded which).

This chain joins TRBV4-1 and TRBJ2-1, with 14 bases matching TRBD2. With V trimmed by 3 bases and J by 8 bases, 9 bases remained unmatched. Germline V gene data show CDR1 as MGHRA and CDR2 as YSYEKL. The CDR3 is 17 amino acids. The CDR3 nucleotides are TGCGCCAGCAGCCACCCAGGGACTAGCGGGAGCCGGGATGAGCAGTTCTTC. Translation: CASSHPGTSGSRDEQFF.

The V gene is TRBV19, the J gene TRBJ2-7, with 9 bases matching TRBD1. CDR1 LNHDA and CDR2 SQIVND come from the germline V gene (reference sequence). The CDR3 totals 14 residues. V was clipped by 6 bases and J by 6 bases; unmatched bases: 9. In DNA, the CDR3 is TGTGCCAGTAGACCGGGACAGGGTTTCGGCGAGCAGTACTTC. Residues: CASRPGQGFGEQYF.